Here is one T cell receptor (beta chain) with its context. This record comes from a study of blood T cell repertoires in COVID-19. Study overall: Spain, Italy and the United States supplied samples that represented acute and convalescent COVID-19. From T cells, B-cell-depleted T cells, or PBMCs came the material, which was cDNA or gDNA.

In the study's own analysis: Researchers report that nucleated cell counts were estimated from reference gene primer amplification. The method was immunoSEQ multiplex PCR; TCRdb's version includes in-frame clones alone and lacks a portion of them. Clonal size and the V and J genes are those of that table, whereas D and trimming came from the DNA. The sample contains approximately 200,000 clones, approximately 85% of which appear only once. CDR1 and CDR2 from the germline V gene are MDHEN and SYDVKM. Trimming left V 7 bases short and J 0 bases short, with 18 bases between. The CDR3 covers 16 residues.

The sample was peripheral blood. The rearrangement joins TRBV28 to TRBJ1-2; D gene ambiguous. The sequence was collected from a man in his 60s with acute or convalescent COVID-19. In nucleotides, the CDR3 is TGTGCCAGCAAAACGGGATCGGGCAGAGCTAACTATGGCTACACCTTC. Translated, it gives CASKTGSGRANYGYTF.